This is a list of T cell receptor beta chains from one sample in a study of T cell responses to AZD1222 COVID-19 vaccine. TCRdb's table, derived via immunoSEQ multiplex PCR, lists solely in-frame clones and lacks some. The profile shows almost 80,000 clones, approximately 86% of them singletons. Source: peripheral blood, taken on day 0 of AZD1222 vaccination. The receptor set was obtained from an adult in good health. Each CDR3 is given with its conserved first and last residue. A D gene is named only where the DNA matches it firmly. The size of a clone is reported for some rows only, either as once, few or many, or as a class for expanded clones.

J: TRBJ2-7
D: .
V: TRBV29-1
size: few
CDR3: CSVETRDYEQYF
DNA: TGCAGCGTAGAGACACGAGACTACGAGCAGTACTTC

J: TRBJ2-7
D: .
V: TRBV18
size: few
CDR3: CASSPPDTYEQYF
DNA: TGTGCCAGCTCACCACCAGATACCTACGAGCAGTACTTC

J: TRBJ1-2
D: .
V: TRBV6-2/TRBV6-3
size: .
CDR3: CASSYPLVQGNGYTF
DNA: TGTGCCAGCAGTTACCCCCTGGTACAGGGAAACGGCTACACCTTC

J: TRBJ2-1
D: TRBD2
V: TRBV7-9
size: .
CDR3: CASSSGLAGVGEQFF
DNA: TGTGCCAGCAGCTCTGGACTAGCGGGAGTAGGTGAGCAGTTCTTC

J: TRBJ1-1
D: .
V: TRBV7-8
size: .
CDR3: CASSRPGTKLLNTEAFF
DNA: TGTGCCAGCAGCCGCCCTGGAACAAAACTGCTAAACACTGAAGCTTTCTTT

J: TRBJ1-2
D: .
V: TRBV7-2
size: .
CDR3: CASSGLRGESGYTF
DNA: TGTGCCAGCAGCGGTCTCAGGGGTGAGAGTGGCTACACCTTC

J: TRBJ2-7
D: .
V: TRBV9
size: .
CDR3: CASSVGENEQYF
DNA: TGTGCCAGCAGCGTAGGAGAGAACGAGCAGTACTTC

J: TRBJ1-2
D: .
V: TRBV28
size: few
CDR3: CASSLPRNYGYTF
DNA: TGTGCCAGCAGTTTACCCAGGAACTATGGCTACACCTTC

J: TRBJ2-6
D: .
V: TRBV4-1
size: .
CDR3: CASSQGTRGANVLTF
DNA: TGCGCCAGCAGCCAAGGGACAAGGGGGGCCAACGTCCTGACTTTC

J: TRBJ1-5
D: .
V: TRBV20-1
size: .
CDR3: CSASPNSNQPQHF
DNA: TGCAGTGCTAGTCCAAATAGCAATCAGCCCCAGCATTTT

J: TRBJ1-5
D: .
V: TRBV19
size: .
CDR3: CASSKGDGNQPQHF
DNA: TGTGCCAGTAGTAAAGGTGATGGCAATCAGCCCCAGCATTTT

J: TRBJ2-1
D: TRBD2
V: TRBV7-2
size: .
CDR3: CASSSNFPGLASRLNEQFF
DNA: TGTGCCAGCAGCTCAAACTTCCCGGGACTAGCGTCGCGTCTCAATGAGCAGTTCTTC

J: TRBJ1-6
D: TRBD1
V: TRBV30
size: .
CDR3: CAWSDPSGTGDHSPLHF
DNA: TGTGCCTGGAGTGACCCCTCCGGGACAGGGGATCATTCACCCCTCCACTTT

J: TRBJ2-2
D: TRBD2
V: TRBV11-2
size: .
CDR3: CASSFPAKREGRNTGELFF
DNA: TGTGCCAGCAGCTTCCCAGCCAAGCGGGAGGGTAGGAACACCGGGGAGCTGTTTTTT

J: TRBJ1-2
D: TRBD1
V: TRBV11-3
size: .
CDR3: CASSLDRGRPYGYTF
DNA: TGTGCCAGCAGCCTCGACAGGGGGCGGCCCTATGGCTACACCTTC

J: TRBJ1-1
D: .
V: TRBV4-1
size: .
CDR3: CASSQEGAVEAFF
DNA: TGCGCCAGCAGCCAAGAGGGGGCGGTTGAAGCTTTCTTT

J: TRBJ2-3
D: .
V: TRBV20-1
size: once
CDR3: CSAYSTDTQYF
DNA: TGCAGTGCTTATAGCACAGATACGCAGTATTTT

J: TRBJ1-3
D: .
V: TRBV5-4
size: .
CDR3: CASSLGPPKTGNTIYF
DNA: TGTGCCAGCAGCTTGGGGCCGCCTAAAACTGGAAACACCATATATTTT

J: TRBJ2-2
D: .
V: TRBV12-3/TRBV12-4
size: .
CDR3: CASSFSTVGELFF
DNA: TGTGCCAGCAGTTTCTCGACGGTCGGGGAGCTGTTTTTT

J: TRBJ2-2
D: TRBD1
V: TRBV2
size: .
CDR3: CASRDRVNTGELFF
DNA: TGTGCCAGCCGGGACAGGGTGAACACCGGGGAGCTGTTTTTT

J: TRBJ1-5
D: .
V: TRBV11-2
size: .
CDR3: CASSLEGGPHQPQHF
DNA: TGTGCCAGCAGCTTAGAAGGGGGGCCTCATCAGCCCCAGCATTTT

J: TRBJ2-3
D: TRBD2
V: TRBV4-2
size: .
CDR3: CASRGTSGTDTQYF
DNA: TGTGCCAGCAGGGGGACTAGCGGAACAGATACGCAGTATTTT

J: TRBJ2-5
D: TRBD1
V: TRBV27
size: .
CDR3: CASSLFALQGGDETQYF
DNA: TGTGCCAGCAGTTTATTCGCTCTACAGGGGGGTGACGAGACCCAGTACTTC

J: TRBJ2-7
D: TRBD2
V: TRBV2
size: .
CDR3: CASDLGLPGGEQYF
DNA: TGTGCCAGCGACCTGGGACTACCCGGAGGCGAGCAGTACTTC

J: TRBJ2-7
D: .
V: TRBV24-1
size: .
CDR3: CATTQIYEQYF
DNA: TGTGCCACCACCCAGATCTACGAGCAGTACTTC

J: TRBJ2-4
D: .
V: TRBV21-1
size: .
CDR3: CASPRTGASGAKNIQYF
DNA: TGTGCCAGCCCTAGGACAGGCGCGTCGGGAGCCAAAAACATTCAGTACTTC

J: TRBJ2-7
D: TRBD1
V: TRBV18
size: .
CDR3: CASSREGQGYEQYF
DNA: TGTGCCAGCTCGCGGGAAGGACAGGGCTACGAGCAGTACTTC

J: TRBJ2-5
D: TRBD2
V: TRBV11-2
size: .
CDR3: CASSFLGGRRGKTQYF
DNA: TGTGCCAGCAGCTTTCTGGGCGGGAGGAGGGGTAAGACCCAGTACTTC

J: TRBJ1-2
D: .
V: TRBV27
size: .
CDR3: CASSPTGTLNYGYTF
DNA: TGTGCCAGCAGTCCGACCGGGACACTTAACTATGGCTACACCTTC

J: TRBJ2-5
D: .
V: TRBV2
size: .
CDR3: CASSRVPGETQYF
DNA: TGTGCCAGCAGTAGAGTCCCCGGAGAGACCCAGTACTTC

J: TRBJ2-7
D: .
V: TRBV14
size: .
CDR3: CASSQRHGRGQYF
DNA: TGTGCCAGCAGCCAAAGACATGGACGAGGGCAGTACTTC

J: TRBJ1-1
D: .
V: TRBV14
size: once
CDR3: CASSRVRNTEAFF
DNA: TGTGCCAGCAGCAGGGTGAGGAACACTGAAGCTTTCTTT

J: TRBJ1-1
D: TRBD1
V: TRBV19
size: .
CDR3: CASRSTGEATEAFF
DNA: TGTGCCAGTAGAAGTACAGGGGAAGCCACTGAAGCTTTCTTT

J: TRBJ2-7
D: TRBD2
V: TRBV7-2
size: .
CDR3: CASSLTPREGYEQYF
DNA: TGTGCCAGCAGCTTGACGCCGCGGGAGGGGTACGAGCAGTACTTC

J: TRBJ1-3
D: .
V: TRBV3-1/TRBV3-2
size: .
CDR3: CASSQYSSGNTIYF
DNA: TGTGCCAGCAGCCAGTACAGCTCTGGAAACACCATATATTTT

J: TRBJ2-7
D: .
V: TRBV28
size: .
CDR3: CASSRQTYEQYF
DNA: TGTGCCAGCAGTAGACAGACCTACGAGCAGTACTTC

J: TRBJ2-3
D: .
V: TRBV6-5
size: .
CDR3: CASSPSVTDTQYF
DNA: TGTGCCAGCAGCCCGTCCGTAACAGATACGCAGTATTTT

J: TRBJ1-1
D: .
V: TRBV11-3
size: once
CDR3: CASSLIRGNTEAFF
DNA: TGTGCCAGCAGCTTAATTCGGGGGAACACTGAAGCTTTCTTT

J: TRBJ1-1
D: .
V: TRBV7-8
size: .
CDR3: CATARDGTGRDTEAFF
DNA: TGTGCCACCGCGAGAGACGGAACTGGACGAGACACTGAAGCTTTCTTT

J: TRBJ1-2
D: .
V: TRBV12-3/TRBV12-4
size: once
CDR3: CASSTAGVHGYTF
DNA: TGTGCCAGCAGTACCGCCGGAGTTCATGGCTACACCTTC

J: TRBJ1-2
D: .
V: TRBV28
size: .
CDR3: CASSAGTTGGYTF
DNA: TGTGCCAGCAGTGCAGGGACGACCGGGGGCTACACCTTC

J: TRBJ1-1
D: .
V: TRBV6-5
size: .
CDR3: CASSGQMNTEAFF
DNA: TGTGCCAGCTCCGGACAGATGAACACTGAAGCTTTCTTT